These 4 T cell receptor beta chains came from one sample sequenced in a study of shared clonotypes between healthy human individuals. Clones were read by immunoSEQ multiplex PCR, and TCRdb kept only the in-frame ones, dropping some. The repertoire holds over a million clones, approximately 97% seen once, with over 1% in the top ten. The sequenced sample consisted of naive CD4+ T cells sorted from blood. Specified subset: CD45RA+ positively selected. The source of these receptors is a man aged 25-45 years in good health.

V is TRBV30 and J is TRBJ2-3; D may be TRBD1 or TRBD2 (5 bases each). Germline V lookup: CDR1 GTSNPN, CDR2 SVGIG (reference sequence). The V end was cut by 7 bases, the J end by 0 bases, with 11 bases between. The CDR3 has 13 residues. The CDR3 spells CASPGPSTDTQYF. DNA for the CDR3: TGTGCCTCCCCGGGACCGAGCACAGATACGCAGTATTTT.

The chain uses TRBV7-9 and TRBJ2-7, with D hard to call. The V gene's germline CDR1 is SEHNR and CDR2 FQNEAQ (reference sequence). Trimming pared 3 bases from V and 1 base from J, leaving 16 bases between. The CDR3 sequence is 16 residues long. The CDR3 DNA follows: TGTGCCAGCAGCTTGGCCCCCAGAGGAAAATCCTACGAGCAGTACTTC. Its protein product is CASSLAPRGKSYEQYF. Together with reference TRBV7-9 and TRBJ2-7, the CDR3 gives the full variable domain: DTGVSQNPRHKITKRGQNVTFRCDPISEHNRLYWYRQTLGQGPEFLTYFQNEAQLEKSRLLSDRFSAERPKGSFSTLEIQRTEQGDSAMYLCASSLAPRGKSYEQYFGPGTRLTVT.

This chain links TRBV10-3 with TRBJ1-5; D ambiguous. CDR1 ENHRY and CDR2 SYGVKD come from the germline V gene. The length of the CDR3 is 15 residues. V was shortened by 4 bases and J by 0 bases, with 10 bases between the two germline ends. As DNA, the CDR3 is TGTGCCATCAGTGGGGGTCAAAATAGCAATCAGCCCCAGCATTTT. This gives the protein CAISGGQNSNQPQHF.

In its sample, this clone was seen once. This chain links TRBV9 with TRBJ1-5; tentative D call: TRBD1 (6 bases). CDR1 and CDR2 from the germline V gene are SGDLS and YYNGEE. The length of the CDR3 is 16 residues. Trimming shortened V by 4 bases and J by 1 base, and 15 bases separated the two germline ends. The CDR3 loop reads CASSRGHRESNQPQHF. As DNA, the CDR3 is TGTGCCAGCAGCCGGGGCCACAGGGAAAGCAATCAGCCCCAGCATTTT.